The T cell receptor (beta chain) under discussion was sequenced for a study of Ad26.COV2.S vaccination and SARS-CoV-2 variants. Across the whole study: In the study, Ad26.COV2.S was injected intramuscularly once, or twice 56 days apart. The study, taken as a whole, reports: Vaccine and placebo groups showed comparable non-spike TCR breadth.

The method was immunoSEQ multiplex PCR; TCRdb's version includes in-frame clones alone and lacks a portion of them. The sample lists 300,000 to 400,000 clones, about 90% occurring once. Treatment of the sample: about 20 received Ad26.COV2.S at low or high dose, single or two shots; about 5 received placebo; per-sample allocation not given. Each sample was drawn 63 days after the first injection (of vaccine or placebo). A remark on this clone: The target antigen is unknown.

This TCR was sampled from a person between 18 and 59 years old who received the Ad26.COV2.S COVID-19 vaccine or a placebo. This sample comprised peripheral blood, obtained in a trial of Ad26.COV2.S vaccine versus placebo.

In DNA form, the CDR3 reads TGTGCCAGCAGCTTAGACCACTACAATGAGCAGTTCTTC. Amino acids: CASSLDHYNEQFF. V and J are TRBV7-3 and TRBJ2-1; D gene uncertain. V lost 2 bases and J 3 bases, leaving 5 bases between the germline ends. CDR1 is SGHTA, CDR2 FQGTGA, per germline. This CDR3 contains 13 residues.